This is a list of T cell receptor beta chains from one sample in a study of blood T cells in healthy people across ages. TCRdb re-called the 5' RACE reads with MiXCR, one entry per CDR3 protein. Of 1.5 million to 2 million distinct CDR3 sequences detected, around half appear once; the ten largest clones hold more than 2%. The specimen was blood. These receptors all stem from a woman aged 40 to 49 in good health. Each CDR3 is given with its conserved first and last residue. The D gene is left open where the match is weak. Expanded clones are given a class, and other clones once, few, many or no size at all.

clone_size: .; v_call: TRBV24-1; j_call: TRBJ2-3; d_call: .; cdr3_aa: CATSDSTLDRQSRTDTQYF; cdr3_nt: TGTGCCACCAGTGACTCCACCTTGGACCGACAATCCCGCACAGATACGCAGTATTTT
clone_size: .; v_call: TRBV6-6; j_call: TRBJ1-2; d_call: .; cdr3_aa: CASSYSTLGYGYTF; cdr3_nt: TGTGCCAGCAGTTACTCGACATTGGGGTATGGCTACACCTTC
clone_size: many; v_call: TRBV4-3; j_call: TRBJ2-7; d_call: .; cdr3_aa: CASSQEGRGAYEQYF; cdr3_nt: TGTGCCAGCAGCCAAGAGGGCAGGGGGGCCTACGAGCAGTACTTC
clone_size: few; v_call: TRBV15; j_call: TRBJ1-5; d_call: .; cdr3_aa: CATSTGRHSGQPQHF; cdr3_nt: TGTGCCACCAGCACTGGCCGGCATTCGGGACAGCCCCAGCATTTT
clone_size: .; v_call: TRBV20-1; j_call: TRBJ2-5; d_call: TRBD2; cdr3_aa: CSARGDSLETQYF; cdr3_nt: TGCAGTGCCCGGGGGGATTCCTTGGAGACCCAGTACTTC
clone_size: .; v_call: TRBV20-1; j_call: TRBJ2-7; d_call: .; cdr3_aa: CSAGQRLGYEQYF; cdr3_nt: TGCAGTGCTGGACAGCGCTTGGGCTACGAGCAGTACTTC
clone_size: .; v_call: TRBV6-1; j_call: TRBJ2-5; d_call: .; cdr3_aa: CASSEAGTYLETQYF; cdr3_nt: TGTGCCAGCAGTGAGGCGGGGACATATCTAGAGACCCAGTACTTC
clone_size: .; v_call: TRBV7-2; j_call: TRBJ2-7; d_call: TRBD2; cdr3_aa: CASSFRGGDSYEQYF; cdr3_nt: TGTGCCAGCAGCTTTCGCGGGGGGGACTCCTACGAGCAGTACTTC
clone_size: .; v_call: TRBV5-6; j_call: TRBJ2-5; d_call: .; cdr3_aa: CASSTFWGYGDEQYF; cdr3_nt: TGTGCCAGCAGCACCTTTTGGGGTTACGGGGATGAGCAGTACTTC
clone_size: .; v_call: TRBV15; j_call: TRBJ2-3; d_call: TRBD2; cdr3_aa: CATSRDLLAGVDTQYF; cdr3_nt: TGTGCCACCAGCAGAGACCTACTAGCGGGAGTAGATACGCAGTATTTT
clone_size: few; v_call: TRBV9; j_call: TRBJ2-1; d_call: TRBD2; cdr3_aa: CASSVSAGDNEQFF; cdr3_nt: TGTGCCAGCAGCGTATCGGCGGGGGACAATGAGCAGTTCTTC
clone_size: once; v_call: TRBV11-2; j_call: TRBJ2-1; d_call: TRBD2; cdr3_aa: CASSLDGTSGGNRRYNEQFF; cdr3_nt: TGTGCCAGCAGCTTAGATGGGACTAGCGGGGGGAATCGTCGGTACAATGAGCAGTTCTTC
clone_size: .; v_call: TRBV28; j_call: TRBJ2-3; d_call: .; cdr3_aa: CASSLWGLNTDTQYF; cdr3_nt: TGTGCCAGCAGTTTATGGGGCCTTAACACAGATACGCAGTATTTT
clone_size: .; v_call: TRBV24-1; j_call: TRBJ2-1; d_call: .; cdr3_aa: CATSNPGGFNEQFF; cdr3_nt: TGTGCCACCAGTAACCCAGGGGGGTTCAATGAGCAGTTCTTC
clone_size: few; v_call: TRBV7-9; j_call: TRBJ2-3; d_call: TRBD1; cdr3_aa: CASSGRQGAYTDTQYF; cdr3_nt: TGTGCCAGCAGCGGCCGACAGGGGGCCTACACAGATACGCAGTATTTT
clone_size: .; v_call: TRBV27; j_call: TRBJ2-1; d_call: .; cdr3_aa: CASRYGIGPSYNEQFF; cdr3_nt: TGTGCCAGCAGATATGGAATAGGGCCCTCCTACAATGAGCAGTTCTTC
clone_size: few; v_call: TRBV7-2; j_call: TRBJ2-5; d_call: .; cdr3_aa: CASSLALGAEQYF; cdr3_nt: TGTGCCAGCAGCTTAGCATTAGGTGCTGAGCAGTACTTC
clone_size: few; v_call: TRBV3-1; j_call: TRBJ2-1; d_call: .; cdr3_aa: CASSQGGREQFF; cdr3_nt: TGTGCCAGCAGCCAAGGTGGCCGCGAGCAGTTCTTC
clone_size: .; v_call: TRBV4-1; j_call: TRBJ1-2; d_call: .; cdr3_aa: CASSQVVGTWRGYTF; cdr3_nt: TGCGCCAGCAGCCAAGTCGTAGGGACGTGGAGAGGCTACACCTTC
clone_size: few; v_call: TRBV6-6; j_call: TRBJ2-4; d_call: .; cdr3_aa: CASSYSTSGAAKNIQYF; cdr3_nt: TGTGCCAGCAGTTACTCGACCTCGGGGGCGGCCAAAAACATTCAGTACTTC
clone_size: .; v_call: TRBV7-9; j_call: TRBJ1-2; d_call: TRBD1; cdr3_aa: CASSLNRGVNGYTF; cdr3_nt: TGTGCCAGCAGCCTTAACAGGGGTGTGAATGGCTACACCTTC
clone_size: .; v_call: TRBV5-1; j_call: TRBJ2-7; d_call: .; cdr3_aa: CASSLAVGKTNYEQYF; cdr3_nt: TGCGCCAGCAGCTTGGCCGTAGGCAAAACCAACTACGAGCAGTACTTC
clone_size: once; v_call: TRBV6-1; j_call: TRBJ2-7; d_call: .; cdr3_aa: CAIATYNEQYF; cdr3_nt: TGTGCCATTGCAACCTACAATGAGCAGTACTTC
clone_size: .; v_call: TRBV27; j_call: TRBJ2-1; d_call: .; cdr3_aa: CASSLTLPFPNEQFF; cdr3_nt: TGTGCCAGCAGTTTGACCCTACCCTTCCCCAATGAGCAGTTCTTC
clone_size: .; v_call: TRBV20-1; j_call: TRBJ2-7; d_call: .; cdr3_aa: CSARRQGNNEQYF; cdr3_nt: TGCAGTGCTAGAAGGCAGGGGAACAATGAGCAGTACTTC
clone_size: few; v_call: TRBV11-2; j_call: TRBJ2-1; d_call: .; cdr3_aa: CASSRQGTINEQFF; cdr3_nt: TGTGCCAGCAGCCGCCAGGGGACTATCAATGAGCAGTTCTTC
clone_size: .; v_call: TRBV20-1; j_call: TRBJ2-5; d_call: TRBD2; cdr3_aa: CSARDSVVSGGAVNEQYF; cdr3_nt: TGCAGTGCTAGAGATTCAGTGGTTAGCGGGGGGGCCGTAAATGAGCAGTACTTC
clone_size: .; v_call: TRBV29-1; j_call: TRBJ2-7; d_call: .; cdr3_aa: CSGRGSVRDNEQYF; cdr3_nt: TGCAGCGGGAGAGGTTCGGTTAGAGACAATGAGCAGTACTTC
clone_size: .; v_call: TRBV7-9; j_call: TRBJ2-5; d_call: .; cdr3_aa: CASSLRGFAYNEQYF; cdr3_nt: TGTGCCAGCAGCCTCAGGGGATTTGCCTACAATGAGCAGTACTTC
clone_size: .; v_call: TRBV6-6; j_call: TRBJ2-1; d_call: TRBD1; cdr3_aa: CASASPGQLNEQFF; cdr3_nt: TGTGCCAGCGCCTCTCCGGGACAGCTTAATGAGCAGTTCTTC
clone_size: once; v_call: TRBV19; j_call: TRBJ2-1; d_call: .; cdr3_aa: CASSIGDGEQFF; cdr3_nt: TGTGCCAGTAGTATCGGGGATGGTGAGCAGTTCTTC
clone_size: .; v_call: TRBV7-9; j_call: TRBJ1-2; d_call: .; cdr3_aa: CASSQQAANYGYTF; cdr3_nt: TGTGCCAGCAGCCAGCAAGCAGCCAACTATGGCTACACCTTC
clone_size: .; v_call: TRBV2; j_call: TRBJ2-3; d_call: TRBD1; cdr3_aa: CASRDRAGDTQYF; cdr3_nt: TGTGCCAGCAGGGACAGGGCCGGCGATACGCAGTATTTT
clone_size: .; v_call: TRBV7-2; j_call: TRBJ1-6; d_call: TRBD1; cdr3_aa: CASSARTGNPPLHF; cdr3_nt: TGTGCCAGCAGCGCTAGGACAGGGAATCCACCCCTCCACTTT
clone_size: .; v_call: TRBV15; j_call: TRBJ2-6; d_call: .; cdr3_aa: CATSPRQSGANVLTF; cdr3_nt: TGTGCCACCAGCCCCCGTCAGTCTGGGGCCAACGTCCTGACTTTC
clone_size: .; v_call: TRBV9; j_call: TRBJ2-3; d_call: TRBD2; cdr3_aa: CASSVEVAGGDTQYF; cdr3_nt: TGTGCCAGCAGCGTAGAAGTAGCGGGGGGGGATACGCAGTATTTT
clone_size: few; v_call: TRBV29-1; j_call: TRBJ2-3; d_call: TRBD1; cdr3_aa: CSVLRLGGRGLADTQYF; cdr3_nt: TGCAGCGTTCTGCGACTTGGCGGCAGGGGGCTGGCAGATACGCAGTATTTT
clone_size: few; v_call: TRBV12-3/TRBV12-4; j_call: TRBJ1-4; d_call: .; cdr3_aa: CASRGTGSGANEKLFF; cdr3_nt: TGTGCCAGCAGAGGGACGGGGTCCGGGGCTAATGAAAAACTGTTTTTT
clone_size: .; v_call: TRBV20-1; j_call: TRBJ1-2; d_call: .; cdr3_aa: CSARGRGFQGYTF; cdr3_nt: TGCAGTGCTAGGGGGAGGGGATTTCAGGGCTACACCTTC
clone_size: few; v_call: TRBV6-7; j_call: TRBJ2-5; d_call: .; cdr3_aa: CASSSWNRVRMSHWETQYF; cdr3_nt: TGTGCCAGCAGTTCCTGGAACCGGGTCCGCATGAGTCATTGGGAGACCCAGTACTTC
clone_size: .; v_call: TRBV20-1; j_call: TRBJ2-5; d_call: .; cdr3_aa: CSARDPRVGLETQYF; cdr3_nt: TGCAGTGCTAGAGATCCCAGGGTAGGCTTGGAGACCCAGTACTTC
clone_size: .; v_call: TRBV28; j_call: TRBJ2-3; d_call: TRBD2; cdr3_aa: CASTPLALLAGGDTQYF; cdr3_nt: TGTGCCAGCACCCCTTTGGCGCTATTAGCGGGGGGTGATACGCAGTATTTT
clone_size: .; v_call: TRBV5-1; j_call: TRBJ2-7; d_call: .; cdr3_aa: CASSAGAAYEQYF; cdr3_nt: TGCGCCAGCAGCGCTGGAGCAGCATACGAGCAGTACTTC
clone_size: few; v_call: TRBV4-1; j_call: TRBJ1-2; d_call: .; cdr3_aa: CASSQVPGLGYGYTF; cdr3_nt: TGCGCCAGCAGCCAAGTCCCAGGATTGGGGTATGGCTACACCTTC
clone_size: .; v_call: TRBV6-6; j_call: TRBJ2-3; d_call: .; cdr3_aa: CASSYVAGSSTDTQYF; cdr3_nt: TGTGCCAGCAGTTACGTGGCAGGGTCTAGCACAGATACGCAGTATTTT
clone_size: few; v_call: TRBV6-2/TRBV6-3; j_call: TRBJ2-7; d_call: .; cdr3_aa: CASSYRQRSPNEQYF; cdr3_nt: TGTGCCAGCAGTTACCGGCAGCGTTCCCCCAACGAGCAGTACTTC
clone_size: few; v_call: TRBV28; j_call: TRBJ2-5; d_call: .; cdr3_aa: CASSPPVTVGTQYF; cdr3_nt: TGTGCCAGCAGTCCCCCAGTAACAGTCGGGACCCAGTACTTC
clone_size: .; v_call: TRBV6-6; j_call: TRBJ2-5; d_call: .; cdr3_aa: CASSYSIVIQETQYF; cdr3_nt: TGTGCCAGCAGTTACTCGATCGTTATCCAAGAGACCCAGTACTTC
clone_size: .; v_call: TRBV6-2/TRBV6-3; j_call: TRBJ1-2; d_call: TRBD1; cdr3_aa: CASRGTGESGYTF; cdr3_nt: TGTGCCAGCAGAGGGACAGGGGAGAGTGGCTACACCTTC
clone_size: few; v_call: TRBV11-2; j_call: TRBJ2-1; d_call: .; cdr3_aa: CASSLIRTNAYNEQFF; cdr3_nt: TGTGCCAGCAGCTTAATTAGGACGAACGCATACAATGAGCAGTTCTTC
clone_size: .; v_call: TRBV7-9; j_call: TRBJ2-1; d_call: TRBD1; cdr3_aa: CASSKTGSSYNEQFF; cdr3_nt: TGTGCCAGCAGCAAGACAGGGAGCTCCTACAATGAGCAGTTCTTC
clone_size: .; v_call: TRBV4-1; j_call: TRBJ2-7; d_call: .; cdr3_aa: CASSQDRTTPYEQYF; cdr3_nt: TGCGCCAGCAGCCAAGATCGAACGACTCCTTACGAGCAGTACTTC